The entry that follows covers one T cell receptor (beta chain) sequence. A few counts support this clonotype. Which antigen it targets is not known. The record has no base qualities; no much larger clone is one base away. High-throughput TCR beta sequencing profiled peripheral blood CD8+ and CD4+ T cells from healthy donors, Susac syndrome patients and multiple sclerosis patients. Multiple sclerosis controls were treatment-naive patients with stable or active relapsing-remitting disease fulfilling revised McDonald criteria. CD8+ TEMRA cells were enriched by FACS, while bulk CD8+ and CD4+ T cells were purified by magnetic negative isolation. Blood was drawn into EDTA tubes, processed within 24 hours, and PBMCs were isolated by density gradient centrifugation. PBMCs intended for TCR sequencing were cryopreserved in liquid nitrogen and were subsequently thawed in a 37 degrees C water bath. Purity of sorted or isolated CD4+, CD8+ and CD8+ TEMRA cells was at least 90%.

These data belong to a study of CD8 T cells in Susac syndrome (dated by TCRdb to the late 2010s). Regarding the research as a whole: Repertoire sequencing was used to test whether CD8+ T cell activation and differentiation in Susac syndrome was antigen driven.

Findings and caveats that apply to the study as a whole: The number of individuals in the TCR sequencing and HLA analysis was acknowledged as relatively small.

RNA was extracted with the RNeasy kit and 0.5 to 1 ug was reverse transcribed using random hexamers. The immunoSEQ multiplex PCR assay, covering 54 Vbeta and 13 Jbeta segments, was used to amplify TCR beta CDR3 regions. PCR amplification bias was corrected using a synthetic template baseline for primer optimization and computational correction. From the authors' description of their analysis: Only productive sequences were kept, with reads annotated to V, D and J genes according to IMGT and analyzed in immunoSEQ Analyzer. To calculate clonality, Shannon entropy was normalized by log2 of the number of productive unique sequences and then subtracted from one. For each patient and control, public and private clones were evaluated within the 100 most prevalent clones. A clone was defined as Susac-specific if it was absent from the healthy and MS cohorts, from more than 850 published viral clones and from other ImmuneACCESS disease sequences. TCRdb applied fastp at Q25 and MiXCR to the public reads, then kept only in-frame beta chains. Rows with one shared CDR3 protein collapse into an entry with the most common genes and DNA. For this entry, the V and J calls and clone size follow TCRdb and not the study's own pipeline. For this sample there are roughly 130,000 distinct CDR3 sequences; approximately 94% appear just once. Approximately 0.13% of the sample rests with the top ten.

The sample comprised CD4+ T cells from PBMCs. The receptor comes from a human donor with multiple sclerosis.

The CDR3 sequence is CASSYSTLAGETQYF. The nucleotides are TGTGCCAGCAGTTACTCGACTCTAGCGGGAGAGACCCAGTACTTC. The rearranged segments are TRBV6-5 and TRBJ2-5, with 8 bases in between that match TRBD2. From the cysteine up to the phenylalanine, the CDR3 has a length of 15 residues. Only the CDR3 region is kept as DNA, spanning 45 bases read in frame from base 1. The V end gives up 0 bases and the J end 4 bases, leaving 4 bases in the junction not matched to a gene. CDR1 and CDR2 are read off the germline V gene as MNHEY and SVGAGI.